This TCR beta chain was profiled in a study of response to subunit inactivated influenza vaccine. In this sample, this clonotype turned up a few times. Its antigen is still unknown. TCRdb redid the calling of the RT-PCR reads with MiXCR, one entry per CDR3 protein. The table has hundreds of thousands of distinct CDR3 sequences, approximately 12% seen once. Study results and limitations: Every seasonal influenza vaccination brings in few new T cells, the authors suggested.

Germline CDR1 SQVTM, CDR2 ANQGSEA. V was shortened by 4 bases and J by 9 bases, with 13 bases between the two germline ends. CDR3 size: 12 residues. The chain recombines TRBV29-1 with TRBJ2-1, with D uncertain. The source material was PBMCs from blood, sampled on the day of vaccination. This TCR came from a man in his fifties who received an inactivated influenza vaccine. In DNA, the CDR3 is TGCAGCGTTGGGTCTGCCTCTCTTGAGCAGTTCTTC. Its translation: CSVGSASLEQFF.